Sequencing of this TCR beta chain was carried out in a study of cytomegalovirus exposure and HLA in healthy donors. Donors were ostensibly healthy at sampling, although undocumented immune exposures were probable. Study-wide results and caveats: The authors later found most CMV-associated TCR beta chains appeared HLA-restricted. An assumption of roughly uniform sequencing depth across donors underlay the presence/absence analyses.

On this clone: Its antigen remains unidentified.

The PCR was carried out with 60 Vbeta primers and 13 Jbeta primers. Sequencing used immunoSEQ multiplex PCR; TCRdb keeps in-frame clones, though not all of them. Of more than 95,000 clones in the sample, 60% to 85% are singletons; the top ten hold 1.2%. The specimen was PBMCs. This sequence was found in a female donor in good health and CMV-seronegative.

CDR3 bases: TGTGCCAGCAGCTACCGGACTATCACCGGGGAGCTGTTTTTT. Its protein product is CASSYRTITGELFF. The V and J genes are TRBV5-5 and TRBJ2-2, with D possibly being TRBD2 (6 bases). Germline loops: CDR1 SGHKS, CDR2 YYEKEE (reference sequence). Trimming took 3 bases from V and 4 from J, leaving 10 bases between them. The CDR3 extends over 14 amino acids.